The 11 T cell receptor beta chains below were found in one sample sequenced in a study of blood T cells in healthy people across ages. A second PCR, run for about 7 to 11 cycles, used a sample-barcoded 5' primer plus a J-beta primer mix. One entry per CDR3 protein results from TCRdb running MiXCR on the 5' RACE reads. The profile shows around 1,100,000 distinct CDR3 sequences, roughly two fifths of them singletons. Sample: blood. The source is a man in his late teens or twenties in good health.

The chain carries TRBV5-1 and TRBJ2-5, with 7 positions matching TRBD2. V shed 0 bases, J shed 1 base, and the junction held 15 bases outside the gene matches. Looked up from germline, CDR1 is SGHRS and CDR2 is YFSETQ. The CDR3 loop spans 19 amino acids. The CDR3, as DNA: TGCGCCAGCAGCTTGGGTGCGGGACCAGCGGGGATCTTCCAAGAGACCCAGTACTTC. Translated, it gives CASSLGAGPAGIFQETQYF.

This clonotype has more than one count but fewer than ten. V and J are TRBV9 and TRBJ2-5; the D gene could be TRBD1 or TRBD2 (5 bases each). Trimming pared 0 bases from V and 4 bases from J, leaving 7 bases between. This CDR3 spans 13 amino acids. Germline V gene sequence: CDR1 SGDLS, CDR2 YYNGEE. The DNA of the CDR3 is TGTGCCAGCAGCGTAGGGGGGTTAGAGACCCAGTACTTC. This codes for CASSVGGLETQYF. Full variable domain (missing parts from reference TRBV9 and TRBJ2-5): DSGVTQTPKHLITATGQRVTLRCSPRSGDLSVYWYQQSLDQGLQFLIQYYNGEERAKGNILERFSAQQFPDLHSELNLSSLELGDSALYFCASSVGGLETQYFGPGTRLLVL.

The chain employs TRBV5-6 and TRBJ2-3; possibly TRBD1 for D (6 bases). Trimming pared 3 bases from V and 2 bases from J, leaving 13 bases between. The CDR3 contains 15 residues. Germline loops: CDR1 SGHDT, CDR2 YYEEEE. CDR3 protein: CASSYWGQHTDTQYF. In DNA, the CDR3 is TGTGCCAGCAGCTACTGGGGACAACACACAGATACGCAGTATTTT. Using reference TRBV5-6 and TRBJ2-3 for the parts outside the CDR3, the full variable domain is DAGVTQSPTHLIKTRGQQVTLRCSPKSGHDTVSWYQQALGQGPQFIFQYYEEEERQRGNFPDRFSGHQFPNYSSELNVNALLLGDSALYLCASSYWGQHTDTQYFGPGTRLTVL.

This sequence joins TRBV20-1 and TRBJ2-1; D could derive from TRBD1 or TRBD2 (7 bases each). V dropped 6 bases and J dropped 3 bases, with 15 bases sitting between them. The CDR3 extends over 14 amino acids. Germline loops: CDR1 DFQATT, CDR2 SNEGSKA (reference sequence). The CDR3 spells CSASGGVYYNEQFF. CDR3 bases: TGCAGTGCCTCAGGGGGGGTCTACTACAATGAGCAGTTCTTC.

This clonotype was counted a few times. The chain recombines TRBV7-8 with TRBJ1-5, with D possibly TRBD1 on 6 matching bases. This CDR3 is 13 amino acids long. The V end lost 3 bases, the J end lost 6 bases, and 9 bases lay between the germline ends. CDR1 and CDR2 (germline): SGHVS, FQNEAQ. The CDR3 loop is CASSFGQSQPQHF. The CDR3 DNA is TGTGCCAGCAGCTTCGGACAGTCTCAGCCCCAGCATTTT.

This chain connects TRBV20-1 to TRBJ2-3; D is perhaps TRBD1 or TRBD2 (6 bases each). There are 14 residues in the CDR3. V lost 3 bases to trimming and J lost 2 bases, with 12 bases between them. Looked up from germline, CDR1 is DFQATT and CDR2 is SNEGSKA (reference sequence). The CDR3: CSASRGELTDTQYF. The CDR3 nucleotides read TGCAGTGCTAGTAGGGGGGAGCTCACAGATACGCAGTATTTT.

The chain uses TRBV28 and TRBJ1-2; D call uncertain. Germline assignment: CDR1 MDHEN and CDR2 SYDVKM. The CDR3 contains 13 residues. V dropped 2 bases and J dropped 8 bases, with 12 bases sitting between them. CDR3 residues: CASSLAGRRGYTF. DNA for the CDR3: TGTGCCAGCAGTTTAGCCGGACGACGGGGCTACACCTTC.

V usage is TRBV30 and J usage is TRBJ2-2; D ambiguous. Trimming took off 3 bases at V and 1 base at J, with 3 bases between the two ends. The germline V gene has CDR1 GTSNPN and CDR2 SVGIG (reference sequence). The CDR3 extends over 12 amino acids. The CDR3 sequence: CAWRENTGELFF. The CDR3 bases are TGTGCCTGGAGAGAGAACACCGGGGAGCTGTTTTTT.

This clonotype was recorded a few times. The chain links TRBV20-1 to TRBJ2-7, with 10 bases fitting TRBD1. Trimming took 1 base from V and 3 from J; bases not matched to a gene: 3. The germline V gene encodes CDR1 DFQATT and CDR2 SNEGSKA (reference sequence). This CDR3 has 14 amino acids. The CDR3 nucleotides read TGCAGTGCTAGAGGGGACAGGGGATACTACGAGCAGTACTTC. Its translation is CSARGDRGYYEQYF.

CDR3 residues: CASTKEVPHNSPLHF. The CDR3 DNA reads TGTGCCAGCACCAAGGAGGTTCCACATAATTCACCCCTCCACTTT. The J gene is TRBJ1-6, the V gene TRBV6-5; no firm D call. The CDR3 has 15 amino acids. The ends were cut back, 7 bases at V and 5 bases at J, with 15 bases in the middle. The germline V gene has CDR1 MNHEY and CDR2 SVGAGI.

This clonotype was recorded once. This CDR3 reads CSAGGQGPSLETQYF. The CDR3 DNA sequence: TGCAGTGCTGGTGGACAGGGGCCGTCCCTTGAGACCCAGTACTTC. The rearrangement uses TRBV20-1 and TRBJ2-7; TRBD1 agrees at 9 bases. The closer fit of TRBJ2-5 to the DNA end suggests the J call may be wrong. The CDR3 contains 15 residues. Germline V gene sequence: CDR1 DFQATT, CDR2 SNEGSKA (reference sequence).